The sequence of this T cell receptor (beta chain) was determined in a study of blood T cell repertoires in COVID-19 (dated by TCRdb to 2020 to 2021). Context from the whole study: Samples covering the acute and convalescent phases of COVID-19 were provided by collaborators in the United States, Italy and Spain. The material from the prospective study consisted of cDNA or gDNA derived from T cells, B-cell-depleted T cells, or PBMCs. Subjects who had been exposed to COVID-19, were actively infected with it, or had recovered from it provided the deeply sampled blood TCRbeta repertoires that made up the dataset. The repertoires were released in a freely available public database intended as a resource for research on the immune response to SARS-CoV-2. Samples were obtained from the ongoing ImmuneRACE study (first 160 participants) and from some 1,300 subjects provided by 6 global collaborators. Sample metadata almost always included a de-identified subject ID, COVID-19 status, age in years and sex. HLA class I and class II types, where available, came from metadata supplied by the sample provider rather than from assay-based typing.

In the prospective study, participants were about 18 to 100 years old, resided in fewer than 25 geographic areas of the United States, and were enrolled through a virtual design. In the prospective study, cohorts were assigned on the basis of participant-reported clinical history obtained from a screening survey and a study questionnaire. Recovered participants in ImmuneRACE Cohort 3 were defined by two consecutive negative NP/OP PCR tests, clearance by a healthcare professional, or resolution of symptoms. In the prospective study, mobile phlebotomists collected whole blood, serum and a nasopharyngeal or oropharyngeal swab from each participant. Over a roughly two-month period, participants in the prospective study had the option of providing additional blood draws and questionnaires. Before DNA extraction, blood samples from the prospective study were shipped at room temperature or frozen. The germline V gene provides CDR1 LGHNA and CDR2 YSLEER. A distance of 27 bases separates the germline ends of V and J, which lose 0 bases and 13 bases respectively. From its cysteine to its phenylalanine, the CDR3 spans 18 amino acids. The retained sequence is limited to the CDR3, 54 bases, with the frame set at the first base.

Overall study results and their limits: How much clinical and demographic metadata was included differed by source and by participant, and the metadata was provided uncurated.

In regard to this clone: Its antigen is not yet known. No base-level quality is on record; no much larger clone is a single base apart.

TCRbeta CDR3 regions were amplified from genomic DNA by means of the immunoSEQ Assay, a bias-controlled multiplex PCR. For the original study's pipeline: Nucleated cell counts per sample were estimated from amplification of reference gene primers within the assay. Sequence reads were collapsed and filtered to measure the absolute abundance of every unique TCRbeta CDR3 rearrangement. For each sample, productive Simpson clonality was calculated by taking the square root of Simpson's diversity index across productive rearrangements. In TCRdb, the immuneACCESS table is reduced to in-frame sequences with V and J assigned. These tables do not hold every clone; where another copy was compared, an unresolved V gene accounts for under half, and the others remain unexplained. The V and J calls and clone size are taken from that table; D and trimming were inferred from the DNA. This sample holds over 200,000 clones; about 80% were observed only once. The top ten clonotypes cover roughly 15% of the sample.

This receptor was identified in a man aged 35 to 55 who had recovered from COVID-19. The material sequenced was PBMCs or T cells enriched from blood (not recorded which). Here the chain combines TRBV4-3 and TRBJ1-4, with no D gene named confidently. The DNA is TGCGCCAGCAGCCAAGATGTTGCAGCTACCCTTGCCTCAGGAGGACTGTTTTTT. It specifies CASSQDVAATLASGGLFF.